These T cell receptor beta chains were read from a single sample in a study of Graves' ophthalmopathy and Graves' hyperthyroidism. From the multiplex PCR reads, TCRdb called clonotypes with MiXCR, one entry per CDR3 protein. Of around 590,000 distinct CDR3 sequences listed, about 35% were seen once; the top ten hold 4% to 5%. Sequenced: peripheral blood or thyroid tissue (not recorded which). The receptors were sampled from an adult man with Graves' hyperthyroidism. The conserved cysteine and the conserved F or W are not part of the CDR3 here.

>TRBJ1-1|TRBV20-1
SAREMNTEAF
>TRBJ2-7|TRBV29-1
SVGGSSYEQY
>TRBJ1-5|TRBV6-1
ASSEGEAETYEH
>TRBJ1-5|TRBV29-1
SVGQGGGQPQH
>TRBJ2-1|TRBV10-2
ASSPSLGIYNEQF
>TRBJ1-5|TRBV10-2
ASSDDRGYQPQH
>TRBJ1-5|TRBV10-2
ASSESDREQPQH
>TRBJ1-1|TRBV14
ASSVMNTEAF
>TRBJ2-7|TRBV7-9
ASSFLAGGSTSYEQY
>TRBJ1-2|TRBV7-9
ASSLGPLEGYT
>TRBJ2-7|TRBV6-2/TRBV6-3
ASTTGTGPYEQY
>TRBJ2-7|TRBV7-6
ASSLSAIGEQY
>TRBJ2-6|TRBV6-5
ASRVQGSGANVLT
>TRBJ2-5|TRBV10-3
AISLLSTGTGGQETQY
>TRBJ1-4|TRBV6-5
ASSYSRGSTNEKLF
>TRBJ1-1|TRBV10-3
AIKDQDREAF
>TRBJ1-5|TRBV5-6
ASSLSGTGGISPQH
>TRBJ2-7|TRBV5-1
ASSLARGSHEQY
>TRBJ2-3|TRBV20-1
SARDWQGNSDTQY
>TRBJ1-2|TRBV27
ASSSTPWGLNYGYT
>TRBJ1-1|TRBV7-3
ASSSGGAF
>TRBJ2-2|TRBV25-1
ASLTLGAGELF
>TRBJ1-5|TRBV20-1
SARDWARGSNQPQH
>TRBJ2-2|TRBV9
ASSVESGALIPGELF
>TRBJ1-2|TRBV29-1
SVGPRDRENYGYT
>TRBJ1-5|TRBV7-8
ASSLVEGREPQH
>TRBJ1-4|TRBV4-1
ASSQDQSVEKLF
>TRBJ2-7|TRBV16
ASSQRFRGGHEQY
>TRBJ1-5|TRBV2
ASSVGGTDQPQH
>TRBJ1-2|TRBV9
ASSVSVGQGAGYT
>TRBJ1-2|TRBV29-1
SVELGTNYGYT
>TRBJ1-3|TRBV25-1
ASSASDGGAGSSGNTIY
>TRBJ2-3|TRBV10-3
AISESTGTSGNTDTQY
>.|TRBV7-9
ASSWGRFSGRSEQF
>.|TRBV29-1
SAGTGDNIQY
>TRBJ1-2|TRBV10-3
AVRDSSGTGAYGYT
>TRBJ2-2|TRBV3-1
ASSRGPNTGELF
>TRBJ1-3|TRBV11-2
ASSPQGTHGNTIY
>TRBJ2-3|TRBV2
ASNDGQTDTQY
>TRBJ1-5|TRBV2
ASSLTRQGGQPQH
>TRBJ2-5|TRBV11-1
ASRRSRGQETQY
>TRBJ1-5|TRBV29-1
SVESGVGQPQH
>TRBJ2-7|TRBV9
ASSVAVGSYEQY
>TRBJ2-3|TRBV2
ASSTGTGTDTQY
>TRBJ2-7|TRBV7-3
ASSYGGTREQY
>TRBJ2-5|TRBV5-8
ASSPDRWALQETQY
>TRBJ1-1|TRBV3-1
ASSQDPPGALEAF
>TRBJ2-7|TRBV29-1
SGQGSYEQY
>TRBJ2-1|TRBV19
ASTVGTEQF
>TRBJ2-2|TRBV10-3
AISESGTGELF
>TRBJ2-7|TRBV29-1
RRREDRGDYEQY
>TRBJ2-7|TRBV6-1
ASSEAPGGEQY
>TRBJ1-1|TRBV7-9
ASRPSRGRNTEAF
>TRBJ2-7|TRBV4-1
ASSLLGRGGGGYEQY
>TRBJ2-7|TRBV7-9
ASSQENRAASYEQY
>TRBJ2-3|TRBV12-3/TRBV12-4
ASSLLGRSTDTQY
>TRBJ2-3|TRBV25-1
ASSDGSGGKDTQY
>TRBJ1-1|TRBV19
ASSPTTSGRSAEAF
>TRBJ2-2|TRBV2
ASSERLAGKTNTGELF
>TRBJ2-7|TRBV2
ASTERGPYEQY